Listed here are 2 T cell receptor beta chains from one sample, sequenced in a study of tumor-infiltrating lymphocytes in oesophageal squamous cell carcinoma. From the PCR reads, TCRdb called clonotypes with MiXCR, one entry per CDR3 protein. The data hold some 13,000 distinct CDR3 sequences, with just under 55% observed a single time. The sequencing input was esophageal tumor tissue. All receptors come from a female donor with esophageal squamous cell carcinoma.

This chain connects TRBV7-2 to TRBJ2-5, with 8 bases matching TRBD2. Losses at the gene ends were 3 bases for V and 2 bases for J; bases not matched to a gene: 5. Germline V gives CDR1 SGHTA, CDR2 FQGNSA. CDR3 length: 15 residues. CDR3 region: CASSFISGTQETQYF. DNA for the CDR3: TGTGCCAGCAGCTTTATTAGCGGGACTCAAGAGACCCAGTACTTC.

The V call is TRBV7-2, the J call TRBJ2-7, with D unclear. The end of the DNA aligns better with TRBJ2-1, so the J call may be wrong. The CDR3 spans 15 residues. In germline, CDR1 is SGHTA, CDR2 FQGNSA. Here the CDR3 reads CASSLSGQYGNEQFF. The DNA of the CDR3 is TGTGCCAGCAGCTTATCGGGCCAATACGGGAATGAGCAGTTCTTC.